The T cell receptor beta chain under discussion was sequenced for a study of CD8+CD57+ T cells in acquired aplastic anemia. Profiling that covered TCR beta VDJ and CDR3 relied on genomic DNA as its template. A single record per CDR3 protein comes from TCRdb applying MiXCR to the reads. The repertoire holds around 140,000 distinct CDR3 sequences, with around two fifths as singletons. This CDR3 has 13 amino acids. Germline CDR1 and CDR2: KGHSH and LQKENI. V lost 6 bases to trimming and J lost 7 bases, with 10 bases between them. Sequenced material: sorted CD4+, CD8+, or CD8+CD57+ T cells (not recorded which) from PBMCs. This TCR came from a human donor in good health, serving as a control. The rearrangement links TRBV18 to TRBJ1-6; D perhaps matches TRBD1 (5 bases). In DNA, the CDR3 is TGTGCCAGCTCCCCTCGACAGAATTCACCCCTCCACTTT. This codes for CASSPRQNSPLHF. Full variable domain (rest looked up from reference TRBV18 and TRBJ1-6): NAGVMQNPRHLVRRRGQEARLRCSPMKGHSHVYWYRQLPEEGLKFMVYLQKENIIDESGMPKERFSAEFPKEGPSILRIQQVVRGDSAAYFCASSPRQNSPLHFGNGTRLTVT.